These T cell receptor beta chains were read from a single sample in a study of blood T cell repertoires in COVID-19. The protocol was immunoSEQ multiplex PCR, while the TCRdb copy is restricted to in-frame clones and leaves out a portion. The table lists some 290,000 clones, around 90% of them singletons. Sequencing was performed on peripheral blood. Receptors originate from a woman in her twenties or thirties with COVID-19, enrolled during active disease. The CDR3 runs from the conserved cysteine through the conserved F or W. Each record gives: V gene, D gene, clone size, J gene, CDR3 DNA, CDR3 protein. D genes are given only for firm matches. Size is omitted from some rows. Given values are once, few, many or a class for expanded clones.

>TRBV19|.|.|TRBJ2-5
TGTGCCAGTAGTATAGGAAGTGGTGCAGGTCAAGAGACCCAGTACTTC
CASSIGSGAGQETQYF
>TRBV15|TRBD1|once|TRBJ1-3
TGTGCCACCAGCACATACCAGACAGGGACCCGAAACACCATATATTTT
CATSTYQTGTRNTIYF
>TRBV11-3|TRBD2|few|TRBJ2-1
TGTGCCAGCAGCATCTCCGTAGCGGGAGCTTACAATGAGCAGTTCTTC
CASSISVAGAYNEQFF
>TRBV20-1|.|.|TRBJ1-1
TGCAGTGCTAGTCGTCAGGGTTTCGGAGAAGCTTTCTTT
CSASRQGFGEAFF
>TRBV6-4|TRBD1|.|TRBJ1-3
TGTGCCAGCAGAGACGACAGGGCTTTGGCGGTTGGAAACACCATATATTTT
CASRDDRALAVGNTIYF
>TRBV30|.|.|TRBJ1-4
TGTGCCTGGAGTCCCCGTGGAGGGCCCTATGAAAAACTGTTTTTT
CAWSPRGGPYEKLFF
>TRBV6-5|TRBD2|.|TRBJ2-7
TGTGCCAGCAGCTTCCCGGGACTAGCGGGATTTCCGTACTTC
CASSFPGLAGFPYF
>TRBV30|.|.|TRBJ1-2
TGTGCCTGGAGTGTACAAGGCGGCTATGGCTACACCTTC
CAWSVQGGYGYTF
>TRBV25-1|.|few|TRBJ2-5
TGTGCCAGCAGGGACCGGGACACCGGACGAGAGACCCAGTACTTC
CASRDRDTGRETQYF
>TRBV6-5|TRBD1|.|TRBJ1-1
TGTGCCAGCAGTTACATTATTTGGGACAGGGGAGAAGCTTTCTTT
CASSYIIWDRGEAFF
>TRBV6-1|.|few|TRBJ1-1
TGTGCCAGCAGTGAAAGCCCTTCTATGAACACTGAAGCTTTCTTT
CASSESPSMNTEAFF
>TRBV28|.|.|TRBJ1-2
TGTGCCAGCAGTTCCCCAAATGGCTACACCTTC
CASSSPNGYTF
>TRBV11-2|TRBD1|.|TRBJ1-1
TGTGCCAGCAGCTCGGACAGGGCCACTGAAGCTTTCTTT
CASSSDRATEAFF
>TRBV10-3|TRBD2|.|TRBJ2-1
TGTGCCATCAGGGCCGGGACTAGCGGGGGTACGAATGAGCAGTTCTTC
CAIRAGTSGGTNEQFF
>TRBV30|TRBD1|.|TRBJ2-4
TGTGCCTGGAGTGTGGACAGGGAAGTCATTCAGTACTTC
CAWSVDREVIQYF
>TRBV18|TRBD1|.|TRBJ1-1
TGTGCCAGCTCATTGGGACAGGGGGTTTCAATGAACACTGAAGCTTTCTTT
CASSLGQGVSMNTEAFF
>TRBV27|TRBD1|once|TRBJ2-7
TGTGCCAGCAGTTTATATGGGACAGGGGGATCCTACGAGCAGTACTTC
CASSLYGTGGSYEQYF
>TRBV10-3|.|.|TRBJ1-4
TGTGCCATCAGTGAGTCGGGGAGGGCCACCTCTCTGTTTTTT
CAISESGRATSLFF
>TRBV15|TRBD2|many|TRBJ2-1
TGTGCCACCAGCAGTGGGACTAGCGGGAGTATTGAGCAGTTCTTC
CATSSGTSGSIEQFF
>TRBV20-1|.|once|TRBJ2-1
TGCAGTGCTAGAACGGGGAAGCAGTTCTTC
CSARTGKQFF
>TRBV30|.|.|TRBJ1-6
TGTGCCTGGTCCTACGGAGCGGGGAGGCCCCTCCACTTT
CAWSYGAGRPLHF
>TRBV5-1|TRBD1|.|TRBJ1-2
TGCGCCAGCAGCTTGGTCCAGGGGGGTCCCTATGGCTACACCTTC
CASSLVQGGPYGYTF
>TRBV6-5|TRBD1|.|TRBJ1-4
TGTGCCAGCAGTCAGACAGGGGCTGGAGAAAAACTGTTTTTT
CASSQTGAGEKLFF
>TRBV5-4|TRBD1|.|TRBJ1-2
TGTGCCAGCAGCTTGATTGGGACAGGGGATGGCTACACCTTC
CASSLIGTGDGYTF
>TRBV19|.|many|TRBJ1-2
TGTGCCAGTAGTAAGGGGGTTAACTATGGCTACACCTTC
CASSKGVNYGYTF
>TRBV2|TRBD2|.|TRBJ2-7
TGTGCCAGCAGGCCCGGGACTAGCGGAGTCTACGAGCAGTACTTC
CASRPGTSGVYEQYF
>TRBV2|.|.|TRBJ2-5
TGTGCCAGCAGTTCGCTAGGAGGGGACCAAGAGACCCAGTACTTC
CASSSLGGDQETQYF
>TRBV25-1|TRBD2|.|TRBJ2-1
TGTGCCAGCAGTGCTTCTCTAGCGGGGTCCTACAATGAGCAGTTCTTC
CASSASLAGSYNEQFF
>TRBV4-1|.|.|TRBJ1-2
TGCGCCAGCAGCCTAGGGGGGGCGTCAAACTATGGCTACACCTTC
CASSLGGASNYGYTF
>TRBV6-5|.|once|TRBJ1-6
TGTGCCAGCAGTTACTCAGACAGTTATTCACCCCTCCACTTT
CASSYSDSYSPLHF
>TRBV7-2|.|.|TRBJ2-5
TGTGCCAGCAGCGGAACAGGGTATCTTCGGGAGACCCAGTACTTC
CASSGTGYLRETQYF
>TRBV5-4|.|few|TRBJ1-1
TGTGCCAGCAGGGCGGGGACGCTGTACACTGAAGCTTTCTTT
CASRAGTLYTEAFF
>TRBV5-4|TRBD1|.|TRBJ1-4
TGTGCCAGCAGCTCCTGGGGAGGGACAGGGGGCGAAAAACTGTTTTTT
CASSSWGGTGGEKLFF
>TRBV7-9|.|.|TRBJ2-1
TGTGCCAGCAGCCCAGGAGGGGATGAGCAGTTCTTC
CASSPGGDEQFF
>TRBV2|.|.|TRBJ1-6
TGTGCCAGCACCATACGACTTAGCTCCTATAATTCACCCCTCCACTTT
CASTIRLSSYNSPLHF
>TRBV7-2|.|.|TRBJ1-1
TGTGCCAGCAGCTCCCGGGGGGCGGGAAACACTGAAGCTTTCTTT
CASSSRGAGNTEAFF
>TRBV29-1|.|.|TRBJ1-5
TGCAGCGTTGGGTGGGCCAATCAGCCCCAGCATTTT
CSVGWANQPQHF
>TRBV19|TRBD2|.|TRBJ2-1
TGTGCCAGTAGTACTGAGCGGGAGCCTTTCTACAATGAGCAGTTCTTC
CASSTEREPFYNEQFF
>TRBV20-1|TRBD2|.|TRBJ2-3
TGCAGTGCTAGTCAGGCGGGGGGGGGCACAGATACGCAGTATTTT
CSASQAGGGTDTQYF
>TRBV7-8|TRBD1|.|TRBJ2-1
TGTGCCAGCAGCCCCCAGGCTGGGGACAGGATCTACAATGAGCAGTTCTTC
CASSPQAGDRIYNEQFF
>TRBV15|TRBD1|.|TRBJ1-2
TGTGCCACCAGCAGAGATCGGACAGGAAACTATGGCTACACCTTC
CATSRDRTGNYGYTF
>TRBV5-1|.|.|TRBJ1-6
TGCGCCAGCAGCCCCCAGTCAGGGGCTAATTCACCCCTCCACTTT
CASSPQSGANSPLHF
>TRBV11-2|TRBD2|.|TRBJ2-7
TGTGCCAGCAGCCTCTCGGGGGGGGGAGTCTACTACGAGCAGTACTTC
CASSLSGGGVYYEQYF
>TRBV10-3|.|.|TRBJ1-4
TGTGCCATCAGTGAACTCAATGAAAAACTGTTTTTT
CAISELNEKLFF
>TRBV5-1|TRBD1|.|TRBJ1-4
TGCGCCAGCAGCTTGGGGGCAGGGGGCGTCACTAATGAAAAACTGTTTTTT
CASSLGAGGVTNEKLFF
>TRBV27|TRBD2|.|TRBJ2-7
TGTGCCAGCAGTCTCGAGCGGGAGGGCCGGGAGCAGTACTTC
CASSLEREGREQYF
>TRBV19|.|.|TRBJ1-5
TGTGCCAGTAGTATGTTTAGTCTCAATAGCAATCAGCCCCAGCATTTT
CASSMFSLNSNQPQHF
>TRBV28|TRBD1|.|TRBJ1-5
TGTGCCAGCAGTTTGGACAGGGGGCTAAGTCAGCCCCAGCATTTT
CASSLDRGLSQPQHF
>TRBV5-8|TRBD1|.|TRBJ1-6
TGTGCCAGCAGCCCGTGGACAGGACAAAGGACGGGGAATTCACCCCTCCACTTT
CASSPWTGQRTGNSPLHF
>TRBV6-5|TRBD1|.|TRBJ1-4
TGTGCCAGCAGTTGGGGACAGCGTGGGACCATGTTTTTT
CASSWGQRGTMFF
>TRBV9|.|.|TRBJ1-1
TGTGCCAGCAGCGTAGCTACCGGGAACACTGAAGCTTTCTTT
CASSVATGNTEAFF
>TRBV5-5|TRBD2|.|TRBJ2-4
TGTGCCAGCAGCGGGACTAGCGGGAGTCGTGGGAACATTCAGTACTTC
CASSGTSGSRGNIQYF
>TRBV3-1/TRBV3-2|.|.|TRBJ1-1
TGTGCCAGCAGCCAAGATATGGGGAGACGGGACACTGAAGCTTTCTTT
CASSQDMGRRDTEAFF
>TRBV7-9|.|.|TRBJ2-7
TGTGCCAGCAGCTCCGAACGGGACGAGCAGTACTTC
CASSSERDEQYF
>TRBV5-1|.|once|TRBJ1-1
TGCGCCAGCAGCCACCCACCGGGGTCAGGGACTATGAACACTGAAGCTTTCTTT
CASSHPPGSGTMNTEAFF